The 6 T cell receptor beta chains given below trace back to one sample, sequenced in a study of shared clonotypes between healthy human individuals. TCRdb keeps only in-frame clones here, not all; method: immunoSEQ multiplex PCR. The repertoire holds roughly 590,000 clones, with around 95% as singletons. Naive-designated CD8 cells lacked CD45RO, were positively enriched for CCR7, and omitted terminally differentiated effector memory CD45RA+ cells. Input material: naive CD8+ T cells sorted from blood. Source of these receptors: a woman in her twenties or thirties in good health.

V and J are TRBV4-2 and TRBJ1-5, with a tentative D call TRBD1 (5 bases). Germline V gene lookup returns CDR1 LGHNA and CDR2 YNFKEQ. The V and J ends lost 4 bases and 0 bases respectively, with 13 bases between them. The CDR3 has 16 amino acids. CDR3 in amino acids: CASSPQGLNSNQPQHF. DNA for the CDR3: TGTGCCAGCAGCCCTCAGGGCTTGAATAGCAATCAGCCCCAGCATTTT.

V gene TRBV4-1 combines with J gene TRBJ1-3; D may be TRBD1 (6 bases). Germline assignment: CDR1 MGHRA and CDR2 YSYEKL. This CDR3 region has 16 residues. Trimming took 1 base from V and 8 from J, leaving 18 bases between them. CDR3: CASSQGDTAPQDTIYF. In nucleotides, the CDR3 is TGCGCCAGCAGCCAAGGGGACACGGCTCCCCAGGACACCATATATTTT.

The chain couples TRBV10-2 to TRBJ2-7, with 8 bases lining up with TRBD2. The germline gives CDR1 WSHSY, CDR2 SAAADI. J was trimmed by 0 bases and V by 2 bases; bases with no gene match: 6. The CDR3 extends over 16 amino acids. CDR3 sequence: CASSEGLAGISYEQYF. The CDR3 nucleotides are TGCGCCAGCAGTGAGGGGTTAGCGGGGATCTCCTACGAGCAGTACTTC.

Concerning this clone: The sample carries other DNA sequences with the same CDR3. The V gene is TRBV9, the J gene TRBJ2-1; D ambiguous. This CDR3 spans 13 amino acids. Per the germline V gene, CDR1 is SGDLS and CDR2 is YYNGEE. Trimming left V 2 bases short and J 5 bases short, with 8 bases between. The CDR3 protein is CASSVGRNNEQFF. The CDR3 region has the DNA TGTGCCAGCAGCGTCGGACGAAACAATGAGCAGTTCTTC.

This chain links TRBV2 with TRBJ2-2; D call uncertain. The CDR3 is made up of 11 amino acids. Trimming pared 7 bases from V and 0 bases from J, leaving 0 bases between. The V gene's germline CDR1 is SNHLY and CDR2 FYNNEI. The CDR3 DNA sequence: TGTGCCAGCACGAACACCGGGGAGCTGTTTTTT. As protein: CASTNTGELFF.

This CDR3 reads CASSPIPPESSYEQYF. The CDR3 region has the DNA TGTGCCAGCAGTCCAATTCCTCCCGAGAGCTCCTACGAGCAGTACTTC. The chain couples TRBV28 to TRBJ2-7; no firm D call. Trimming removed 5 bases at V and 0 bases at J, with 17 bases between. Germline V CDR1 and CDR2: MDHEN, SYDVKM. The length of the CDR3 is 16 residues.